The source of this TCR beta chain is a study of blood T cell repertoires in COVID-19. Study in general: COVID-19 samples from acute and convalescent phases originated in the United States, Italy and Spain.

Original handling: Cell counts per sample came from amplifying reference gene primers. Data came from immunoSEQ multiplex PCR; TCRdb stores just in-frame clones and leaves some out. The D gene and trimming were derived from the DNA, and the V and J assignments and clone size from that table. The table shows 35,000 to 55,000 clones, with 90% occurring only once. The V gene's germline CDR1 is MDHEN and CDR2 SYDVKM. This CDR3 is 11 amino acids long. V was shortened by 8 bases and J by 7 bases, with 9 bases between the two germline ends. Sequenced input: peripheral blood. The clonotype originates from a man aged 45-65 years with active COVID-19. V and J are TRBV28 and TRBJ2-1, with D uncertain. CDR3 coding DNA: TGTGCCAGCTTGGCGGTAAATGAGCAGTTCTTC. Translated: CASLAVNEQFF.